The 31 T cell receptor beta chains below were found in one sample sequenced in a study of shared clonotypes between healthy human individuals. Generated by immunoSEQ multiplex PCR, the TCRdb table keeps only in-frame clones and is missing some. The table lists about 2.3 million clones, just under 95% of them singletons. Sequenced sample: naive CD4+ T cells from PBMCs. Documented subset: CD45RA+ positively selected. These receptors were taken from a man younger than 35 in good health. Some clones in this sample may be carry-over from other donors' samples.

The chain recombines TRBV5-4 with TRBJ1-1, with D uncertain. Per germline, CDR1 SGHNT and CDR2 YYREEE (reference sequence). Trimming stripped 4 bases from V and 4 bases from J, with 17 bases between. The CDR3 runs 15 residues. This chain's CDR3 is CASSPYVQDSTEAFF. In nucleotides, the CDR3 is TGTGCCAGCAGCCCCTACGTGCAGGATTCCACTGAAGCTTTCTTT.

About this clone itself: Distinct nucleotide sequences in the sample also encode this CDR3. CDR3 loop: CASSLVPRTGELFF. CDR3 sequence (DNA): TGCGCCAGCAGCTTGGTTCCCAGAACCGGGGAGCTGTTTTTT. The genes are TRBV5-1 and TRBJ2-2; D is ambiguous. CDR3 size: 14 residues. The germline V gene has CDR1 SGHRS and CDR2 YFSETQ. V lost 0 bases and J lost 5, with 8 bases in between.

The chain recombines TRBV9 with TRBJ1-2; perhaps TRBD1 as D (5 bases). The V end lost 0 bases, the J end lost 8 bases, and 17 bases lay between the germline ends. Germline V gives CDR1 SGDLS, CDR2 YYNGEE. The CDR3 extends over 15 amino acids. In DNA, the CDR3 is TGTGCCAGCAGCGTAGATGAGGGGCCTCTATACGGCTACACCTTC. Amino acid sequence: CASSVDEGPLYGYTF.

The count of this clone is one. The rearrangement joins TRBV19 to TRBJ2-6; no clear D gene. The CDR3 consists of 16 residues. Trimming pared 1 base from V and 1 base from J, leaving 8 bases between. Germline CDR1 and CDR2: LNHDA and SQIVND (reference sequence). In DNA form, the CDR3 reads TGTGCCAGTAGTATAGTCGGAGAATCTGGGGCCAACGTCCTGACTTTC. Translated, it gives CASSIVGESGANVLTF.

The rearrangement joins TRBV27 to TRBJ2-2; D might be TRBD1 (6 bases). The germline V and J ends were trimmed by 0 bases and 1 base, with 12 bases remaining between them. The germline gives CDR1 MNHEY, CDR2 SMNVEV (reference sequence). The CDR3 loop spans 17 amino acids. The CDR3 DNA reads as TGTGCCAGCAGTTTATCGAGGACAGTGATGAACACCGGGGAGCTGTTTTTT. Protein product: CASSLSRTVMNTGELFF.

This sequence joins TRBV2 and TRBJ2-3; a weak D match, TRBD2 (5 bases). Germline V gives CDR1 SNHLY, CDR2 FYNNEI. The V gene lost 3 bases and the J gene lost 2 bases, with 9 bases spanning the gap. This CDR3 has 14 amino acids. The CDR3 nucleotides read TGTGCCAGCAGTGAGCGGGCACACACAGATACGCAGTATTTT. It encodes CASSERAHTDTQYF.

This chain joins TRBV28 and TRBJ1-2; 8 positions agree with TRBD1. Trimming took 7 bases from V and 3 from J; bases not matched to a gene: 4. The CDR3 loop spans 13 amino acids. CDR1 and CDR2 from the germline V gene are MDHEN and SYDVKM. The CDR3 DNA is TGTGCCAGCACCCCGACAGGGGACTATGGCTACACCTTC. Translation gives CASTPTGDYGYTF.

The rearrangement joins TRBV5-3 to TRBJ1-5, with a weak D call TRBD1 (6 bases). TRBV5-3 counts as an open reading frame of uncertain function. The CDR3 is 14 amino acids. V was trimmed by 4 bases and J by 5 bases, leaving 13 bases between them. CDR3 residues: CARSAGGGYQPQHF. DNA of the CDR3: TGTGCCAGAAGCGCCGGAGGGGGGTATCAGCCCCAGCATTTT.

The CDR3 DNA reads as TGTGCCAGCAGTTCTAGCGGGAGACATGGCGAGCAGTACTTC. Encoded protein: CASSSSGRHGEQYF. The chain has TRBV6-1 and TRBJ2-7; 10 bases line up with TRBD2. Germline V gene data show CDR1 as MNHNS and CDR2 as SASEGT. The length of the CDR3 is 14 residues. After removal of 5 bases from V and 6 bases from J, the junction contained 7 bases not matched to a gene.

This clone was picked up one time. The identical CDR3 is also encoded by other nucleotide sequences in the sample. The chain is built from TRBV6-6 and TRBJ1-3; D remains ambiguous. Germline V gene sequence: CDR1 MNHNY, CDR2 SVGAGI (reference sequence). This CDR3 is built from 15 residues. V shed 0 bases and J shed 0 bases, with 6 bases lying between them. The CDR3 sequence: CASSYSGSSGNTIYF. DNA of the CDR3: TGTGCCAGCAGTTACTCTGGCAGCTCTGGAAACACCATATATTTT.

Concerning this clone: At the DNA level, this CDR3 is encoded by other sequences in the same sample as well. V and J are TRBV7-9 and TRBJ2-7; D is ambiguous. CDR1 and CDR2 from the germline V gene are SEHNR and FQNEAQ (reference sequence). The V end was cut by 0 bases, the J end by 5 bases, with 5 bases between. The CDR3 has 12 amino acids. The CDR3 loop reads CASSLARDEQYF. The CDR3 DNA reads as TGTGCCAGCAGCTTAGCTCGGGACGAGCAGTACTTC.

The genes are TRBV2 and TRBJ2-1, with 8 bases aligning to TRBD1. The V gene end was trimmed by 8 bases and the J gene end by 5 bases; junction bases not matched to a gene: 8. The CDR3 covers 14 residues. Looked up from germline, CDR1 is SNHLY and CDR2 is FYNNEI. The chain's CDR3 is CASCDRGWDNEQFF. The CDR3 DNA reads as TGTGCCAGCTGCGACAGGGGTTGGGACAATGAGCAGTTCTTC.

The chain uses TRBV7-2 and TRBJ2-7; perhaps D is TRBD1 or TRBD2 (5 bases each). Per the germline V gene, CDR1 is SGHTA and CDR2 is FQGNSA. The CDR3 consists of 14 residues. V was clipped by 4 bases and J by 3 bases, with 13 bases between them. The CDR3 DNA reads as TGTGCCAGCAGCTCGGGGCCGATTGGCTACGAGCAGTACTTC. Translated: CASSSGPIGYEQYF.

The CDR3 DNA reads TGTGCCAGCAGCGTAGCGGGAGATGACTACAATGAGCAGTTCTTC. It yields the protein CASSVAGDDYNEQFF. The chain employs TRBV9 and TRBJ2-1; weak D call: TRBD2 (6 bases). Germline V gives CDR1 SGDLS, CDR2 YYNGEE. V was trimmed by 0 bases and J by 3 bases, leaving 10 bases between them. The CDR3 has 15 residues.

For the CDR3, the DNA is TGTGCCAGCAGCCTCGGGGGCGATGAGCAGTTCTTC. It specifies CASSLGGDEQFF. The rearrangement uses TRBV6-5 and TRBJ2-1; D may be TRBD1 or TRBD2 (6 bases each). The CDR3 has 12 amino acids. CDR1 MNHEY and CDR2 SVGAGI come from the germline V gene. Trimming pared 6 bases from V and 8 bases from J, leaving 11 bases between.

As for this clone: Other nucleotide sequences from this sample produce the same CDR3. The chain couples TRBV4-2 to TRBJ2-3; no reliable D call. The CDR3 consists of 13 residues. The germline CDR1 and CDR2 sequences are LGHNA and YNFKEQ. V lost 1 base and J lost 1, with 3 bases in between. This chain's CDR3 is CASSQGRTDTQYF. The CDR3 coding sequence is TGTGCCAGCAGCCAAGGACGCACAGATACGCAGTATTTT.

V is TRBV7-3 and J is TRBJ2-1; 12 bases line up with TRBD1. CDR1 is SGHTA and CDR2 is FQGTGA in the germline V gene. The CDR3 is made up of 16 amino acids. With 7 bases clipped from V and 3 bases from J, the junction kept 7 bases outside the gene matches. CDR3 sequence (DNA): TGTGCCAGCACAACCGGGACAGGGGGCCACTACAATGAGCAGTTCTTC. Translated: CASTTGTGGHYNEQFF.

Comments on this clone: Other nucleotide sequences in the sample specify the same CDR3. The chain carries TRBV5-1 and TRBJ2-1, with 9 bases aligning to TRBD2. This CDR3 has 15 residues. Germline trimming cut 0 bases from V and 4 bases from J; bases unmatched to any gene: 2. CDR1 and CDR2 from the germline V gene are SGHRS and YFSETQ. The CDR3 reads CASSLDLAGYNEQFF. As DNA, the CDR3 is TGCGCCAGCAGCTTGGACCTAGCGGGGTACAATGAGCAGTTCTTC.

The chain carries TRBV11-3 and TRBJ2-7; 8 nucleotides agree with TRBD1. Germline CDR1 is SGHNT and CDR2 is YENEEA. CDR3 length equals 14 residues. The ends lost 5 bases at V and 4 bases at J; junction bases unmatched: 7. CDR3 region: CASSEGQAGYEQYF. The CDR3 nucleotides read TGTGCCAGCAGCGAGGGACAGGCCGGGTACGAGCAGTACTTC. Supplemented by reference TRBV11-3 and TRBJ2-7, the full variable domain reads EAGVVQSPRYKIIEKKQPVAFWCNPISGHNTLYWYLQNLGQGPELLIRYENEEAVDDSQLPKDRFSAERLKGVDSTLKIQPAELGDSAVYLCASSEGQAGYEQYFGPGTRLTVT.

The chain uses TRBV11-2 and TRBJ2-3, with 8 nucleotides matching TRBD2. Germline V gives CDR1 SGHAT, CDR2 FQNNGV. The CDR3 extends over 16 amino acids. V was clipped by 4 bases and J by 8 bases; unmatched bases: 14. The CDR3 here is CASSYQGLREVITQYF. DNA for the CDR3: TGTGCCAGCAGCTACCAGGGGTTGCGGGAGGTGATTACGCAGTATTTT.

In its sample, this clone was seen a few times. The V and J genes are TRBV30 and TRBJ1-5; TRBD1 might be the D (5 bases). Trimming left V 1 base short and J 6 bases short, with 10 bases between. The CDR3 contains 13 residues. The V gene's germline CDR1 is GTSNPN and CDR2 SVGIG (reference sequence). This CDR3 is CAWSEGEIQPQHF. Here the CDR3 DNA reads TGTGCCTGGAGTGAAGGGGAGATTCAGCCCCAGCATTTT.

The chain has TRBV7-2 and TRBJ1-1; no reliable D call. This CDR3 spans 14 amino acids. Trimming took 0 bases from V and 2 from J, leaving 7 bases between them. Germline V CDR1 and CDR2: SGHTA, FQGNSA. The CDR3, as DNA: TGTGCCAGCAGCTTAGCAGGGATTAACACTGAAGCTTTCTTT. Its protein product is CASSLAGINTEAFF.

This chain connects TRBV5-4 to TRBJ2-5, with 8 bases lining up with TRBD1. Germline assignment: CDR1 SGHNT and CDR2 YYREEE (reference sequence). This CDR3 is built from 13 residues. V shed 5 bases and J 2 bases; nucleotides not matched to a gene: 2. The CDR3 reads CASSDRGQETQYF. Here the CDR3 DNA reads TGTGCCAGCAGTGACAGGGGACAAGAGACCCAGTACTTC.

The J gene is TRBJ1-5, the V gene TRBV30; 7 bases agree with TRBD1. Per the germline V gene, CDR1 is GTSNPN and CDR2 is SVGIG (reference sequence). V lost 5 bases and J lost 8; bases outside the gene matches: 9. This CDR3 is 13 amino acids long. CDR3 sequence: CAWSDREKEPQHF. The CDR3, as DNA: TGTGCCTGGTCTGACAGGGAGAAGGAGCCCCAGCATTTT.

The chain combines TRBV2 with TRBJ1-1; D possibly corresponds to TRBD1 (5 bases). The CDR3 extends over 12 amino acids. The V gene lost 5 bases and the J gene lost 10 bases, with 14 bases spanning the gap. The germline CDR1 and CDR2 sequences are SNHLY and FYNNEI. The CDR3 region has the DNA TGTGCCAGCAGTAAAGACAGTCTCGGAGCTTTCTTT. Translated: CASSKDSLGAFF.

The gene calls are TRBV4-1 and TRBJ2-5; D remains ambiguous. From germline, CDR1 is MGHRA and CDR2 YSYEKL. The CDR3 contains 17 residues. Trimming shortened V by 1 base and J by 0 bases, and 15 bases separated the two germline ends. The CDR3 nucleotides read TGCGCCAGCAGCCAAGCGACCCCAAAACGGTACCAAGAGACCCAGTACTTC. Amino acids: CASSQATPKRYQETQYF.

In DNA form, the CDR3 reads TGTGCCAGCAGCCCGCCGAGTCTCTCCCGATCCTATGGCTACACCTTC. Translating it yields CASSPPSLSRSYGYTF. The rearrangement uses TRBV5-6 and TRBJ1-2; D unresolved. Germline V gene lookup returns CDR1 SGHDT and CDR2 YYEEEE. With 4 bases removed from V and 4 bases from J, the gap between germline ends came to 20 bases. This CDR3 has 16 amino acids.

This rearrangement joins TRBV28 to TRBJ1-2; no clear D gene. CDR1 MDHEN and CDR2 SYDVKM come from the germline V gene. V was trimmed by 8 bases and J by 4 bases, leaving 11 bases between them. CDR3 length: 12 amino acids. The CDR3 region is CASGSAAYGYTF. The DNA for the CDR3 is TGTGCCAGCGGCTCAGCGGCCTATGGCTACACCTTC.

This chain connects TRBV5-4 to TRBJ1-4, with 8 bases that match TRBD1. The length of the CDR3 is 15 residues. CDR1 SGHNT and CDR2 YYREEE come from the germline V gene (reference sequence). V dropped 4 bases and J dropped 10; count of bases not matched to a gene: 12. CDR3 region: CASSRTTGEGGKLFF. Here the CDR3 DNA reads TGTGCCAGCAGCAGAACGACAGGGGAGGGAGGAAAACTGTTTTTT.

V and J are TRBV5-1 and TRBJ2-1, with D perhaps TRBD2 (6 bases). V lost 4 bases to trimming and J lost 2 bases, with 13 bases between them. The CDR3 length is 15 residues. Germline CDR1 and CDR2: SGHRS and YFSETQ. The CDR3, as DNA: TGCGCCAGCAGCCCGGGACGGGGGACCTACAATGAGCAGTTCTTC. Translating it yields CASSPGRGTYNEQFF.

The gene calls are TRBV27 and TRBJ1-5; TRBD1 might be the D (6 bases). This CDR3 contains 15 residues. V was cut by 2 bases and J by 0 bases, with 8 bases left in between. Germline V gene data show CDR1 as MNHEY and CDR2 as SMNVEV (reference sequence). CDR3 loop: CASSLQGRSNQPQHF. The CDR3 nucleotides read TGTGCCAGCAGTTTACAGGGGCGTAGCAATCAGCCCCAGCATTTT.